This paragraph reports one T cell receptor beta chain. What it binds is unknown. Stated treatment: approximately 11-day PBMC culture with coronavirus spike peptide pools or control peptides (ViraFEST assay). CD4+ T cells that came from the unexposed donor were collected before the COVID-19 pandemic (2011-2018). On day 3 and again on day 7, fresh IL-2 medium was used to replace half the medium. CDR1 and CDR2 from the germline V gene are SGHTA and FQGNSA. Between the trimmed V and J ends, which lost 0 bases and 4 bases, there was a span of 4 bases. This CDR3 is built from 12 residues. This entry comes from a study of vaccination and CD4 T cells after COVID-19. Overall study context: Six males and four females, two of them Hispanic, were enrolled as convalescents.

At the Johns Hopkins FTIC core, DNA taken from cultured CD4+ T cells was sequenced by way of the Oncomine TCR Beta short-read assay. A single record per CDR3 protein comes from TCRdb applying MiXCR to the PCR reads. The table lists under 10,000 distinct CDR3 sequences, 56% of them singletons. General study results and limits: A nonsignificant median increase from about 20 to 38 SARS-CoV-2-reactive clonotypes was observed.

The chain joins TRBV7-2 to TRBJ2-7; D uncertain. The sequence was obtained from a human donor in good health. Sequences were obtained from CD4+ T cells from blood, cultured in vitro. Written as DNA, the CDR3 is TGTGCCAGCAGCTTAGCGAGATACGAGCAGTACTTC. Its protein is CASSLARYEQYF.